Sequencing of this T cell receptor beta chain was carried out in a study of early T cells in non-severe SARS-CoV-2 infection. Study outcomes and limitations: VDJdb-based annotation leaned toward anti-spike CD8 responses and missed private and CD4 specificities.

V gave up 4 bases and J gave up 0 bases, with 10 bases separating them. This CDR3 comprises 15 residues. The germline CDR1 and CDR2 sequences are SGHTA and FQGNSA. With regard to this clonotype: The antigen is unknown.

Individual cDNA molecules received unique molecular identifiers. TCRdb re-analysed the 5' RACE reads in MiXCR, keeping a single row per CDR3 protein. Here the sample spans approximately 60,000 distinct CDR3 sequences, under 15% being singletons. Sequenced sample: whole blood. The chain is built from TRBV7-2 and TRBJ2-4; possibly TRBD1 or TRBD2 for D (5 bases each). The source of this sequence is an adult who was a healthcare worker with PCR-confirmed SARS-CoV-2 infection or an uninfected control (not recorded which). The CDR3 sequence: CASSYTGTAKNIQYF. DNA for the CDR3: TGTGCCAGCAGCTATACCGGGACAGCCAAAAACATTCAGTACTTC.